Sequencing of this T cell receptor (beta chain) was carried out in a study of shared clonotypes between healthy human individuals. Study-wide results and limits: Against clonotypes common to all four donors, non-shared ones had lower generation probabilities.

CDR1 is GTSNPN and CDR2 is SVGIG in the germline V gene (reference sequence). The CDR3 has 14 amino acids. The V end lost 3 bases, the J end lost 3 bases, and 12 bases lay between the germline ends. Worth noting for this clone: Its antigen is not known.

Several immunoSEQ plates held equal portions of the genomic DNA taken from each subset. Clones were read by immunoSEQ multiplex PCR, and TCRdb kept only the in-frame ones, dropping some. The sample records a few million clones, 90% to 97% being singletons. This chain uses TRBV30 with TRBJ1-5; D is perhaps TRBD1 (5 bases). Sequencing was carried out using naive CD4+ T cells sorted from blood. Described subset: CD45RA+ positively selected. The source of this sequence is a man aged 18 to 30 in good health. This chain's CDR3 is CAWRGQGNNQPQHF. The CDR3 DNA sequence: TGTGCCTGGAGGGGGCAGGGTAACAATCAGCCCCAGCATTTT.